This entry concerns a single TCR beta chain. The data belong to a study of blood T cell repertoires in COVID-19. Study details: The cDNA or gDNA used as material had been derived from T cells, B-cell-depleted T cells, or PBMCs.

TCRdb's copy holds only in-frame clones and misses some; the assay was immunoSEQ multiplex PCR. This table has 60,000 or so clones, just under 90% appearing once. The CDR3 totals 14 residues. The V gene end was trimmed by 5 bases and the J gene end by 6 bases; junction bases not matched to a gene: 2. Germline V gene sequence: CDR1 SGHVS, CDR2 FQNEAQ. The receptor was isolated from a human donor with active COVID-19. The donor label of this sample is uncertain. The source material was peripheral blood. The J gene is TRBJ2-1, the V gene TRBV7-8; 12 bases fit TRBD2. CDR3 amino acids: CASSPSGRANEQFF. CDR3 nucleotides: TGTGCCAGCAGCCCTAGCGGGAGGGCCAATGAGCAGTTCTTC.